The rows below give T cell receptor beta chains drawn from one sample of a study of T cell responses to AZD1222 COVID-19 vaccine. This table comes from immunoSEQ multiplex PCR, and its TCRdb copy is limited to in-frame clones, with some not included. The profile covers around 160,000 clones, with about 93% appearing a single time and around 5.2% taken by the ten largest. The specimen comprised peripheral blood, sampled on day 0 of AZD1222 vaccination. Source of these receptors: an adult in good health. Both conserved end residues are part of each CDR3.

>TRBJ2-7|TRBV9
CASSVGLLRYEQYF
>TRBJ1-5|TRBV19
CASSIWGWQPQHF
>TRBJ2-2|TRBV4-1
CASSQDRDRASGDTGELFF
>TRBJ1-2|TRBV6-5
CASSYSAGDGYTF
>TRBJ2-7|TRBV13
CASSLAGPYEQYF
>TRBJ2-7|TRBV5-1
CASSLAVGQGGSYEQYF
>TRBJ2-7|TRBV19
CASSPGEGSYEQYF
>TRBJ1-3|TRBV7-2
CASSLGGGSGNTIYF
>TRBJ2-1|TRBV24-1
CATSDLGSGSHNEQFF
>TRBJ2-1|TRBV6-2/TRBV6-3
CASSSIGGTGAEQFF
>TRBJ1-2|TRBV10-2
CASTEGARGYTF
>TRBJ1-5|TRBV11-2
CASSLVTGKNQPQHF
>TRBJ2-3|TRBV5-1
CASGKGTSGSSPTDTQYF
>TRBJ2-3|TRBV9
CASSVASSGRMDTQYF
>TRBJ1-6|TRBV5-1
CASSLAVGRDSPLHF
>TRBJ1-2|TRBV5-1
CASSLGTGGGYGYTF
>TRBJ2-1|TRBV19
CASSQIGTGREQFF
>TRBJ1-2|TRBV18
CASSPPRYGDPTYGYTF
>TRBJ2-1|TRBV15
CATSREGTTNDNEQFF
>TRBJ1-3|TRBV13
CASSRLFSGNTIYF
>TRBJ1-1|TRBV27
CASSKGWSTEAFF
>TRBJ1-3|TRBV14
CASSQVSGNTIYF
>TRBJ1-5|TRBV28
CASSLPPGSQLNQPQHF
>TRBJ1-5|TRBV2
CASSGDSNQPQHF
>TRBJ1-1|TRBV3-1/TRBV3-2
CASSQEVGGTEAFF
>TRBJ2-7|TRBV6-2/TRBV6-3
CASSSLSYEQYF
>TRBJ2-5|TRBV5-1
CASSLAGGGPLQETQYF
>TRBJ2-7|TRBV28
CASSLATEQYF
>TRBJ1-1|TRBV11-2
CASSSIQSVAGPREAFF
>TRBJ2-1|TRBV6-6
CASSSRGAYNEQFF
>TRBJ2-2|TRBV5-5
CASSLVSSNTGELFF
>TRBJ2-2|TRBV9
CASERSPGETGELFF
>TRBJ1-5|TRBV12-3/TRBV12-4
CASSSDRVQPQHF
>TRBJ1-6|TRBV19
CASRPAGDGSSPLHF
>TRBJ2-2|TRBV2
CASTKRGQGNTGELFF
>TRBJ1-1|TRBV29-1
CSVMYGVGGEAFF
>TRBJ1-2|TRBV3-1/TRBV3-2
CASSQEGHFRRGYYGYTF
>TRBJ1-1|TRBV12-3/TRBV12-4
CASSPTGYGEAFF
>TRBJ1-1|TRBV7-9
CASSPRGNTEAFF
>TRBJ1-2|TRBV6-2/TRBV6-3
CASSYSTGWGYTF
>TRBJ2-7|TRBV19
CASSPGTGWYEQYF
>TRBJ1-5|TRBV2
CASSERTRNQPQHF
>TRBJ2-4|TRBV5-8
CASSLGQLRIAKNIQYF
>TRBJ1-1|TRBV2
CASSTGTGGVPTEAFF
>TRBJ2-5|TRBV27
CASSLLGGQETQYF
>TRBJ1-2|TRBV5-5
CASSLGTGALGYTF
>TRBJ2-7|TRBV7-2
CASSFLGQVYPPYEQYF
>TRBJ1-6|TRBV18
CASSPVSGNSPLHF
>TRBJ2-2|TRBV27
CASALNLPGELFF
>TRBJ1-5|TRBV4-2
CASSPGSYGVEPQHF
>TRBJ2-3|TRBV5-4
CASSLLQYTDTQYF